These T cell receptor beta chains were read from a single sample in a study of cytomegalovirus exposure and HLA in healthy donors. Only in-frame clones appear in the TCRdb table, and some are missing; sequencing was by immunoSEQ multiplex PCR. The top ten hold approximately 19% of the sample, which has 70,000 to 90,000 clones, 80% to 90% seen once. Sequenced: PBMCs. These receptors were collected from a man in his 70s in good health and CMV-seropositive. Both conserved end residues are part of each CDR3. Fields, in order: V gene, D gene, clone size, J gene, CDR3 protein, CDR3 DNA. D genes are given only for firm matches. Clone sizes are given selectively: once, few, many, or a class where the clone is expanded.

TRBV6-5	.	.	TRBJ1-1	CASSPLGKGDTEAFF	TGTGCCAGCAGTCCCCTGGGAAAGGGGGACACTGAAGCTTTCTTT
TRBV13	.	once	TRBJ1-4	CASSDGGRNEKLFF	TGTGCCAGCAGTGATGGGGGGAGGAATGAAAAACTGTTTTTT
TRBV30	.	.	TRBJ1-1	CAWSALQNTEAFF	TGTGCCTGGAGTGCTTTACAGAACACTGAAGCTTTCTTT
TRBV11-2	.	.	TRBJ2-1	CASSLGASNHNEQFF	TGTGCCAGCAGCTTAGGAGCCTCCAACCACAATGAGCAGTTCTTC
TRBV10-3	TRBD1	.	TRBJ1-1	CAISATGTETEAFF	TGTGCCATCAGTGCGACGGGGACAGAGACTGAAGCTTTCTTT
TRBV10-1	TRBD1	.	TRBJ2-2	CASRRGQNTGELFF	TGCGCCAGCCGAAGGGGGCAAAACACCGGGGAGCTGTTTTTT
TRBV29-1	.	.	TRBJ2-3	CSVEGWERLGTQYF	TGCAGCGTTGAAGGGTGGGAGAGGTTGGGAACGCAGTATTTT
TRBV7-2	TRBD2	.	TRBJ2-4	CASSFYQPERGIQYF	TGTGCCAGCAGCTTCTATCAGCCGGAGCGGGGCATTCAGTACTTC
TRBV6-6	.	.	TRBJ2-1	CASSYGDEQFF	TGTGCCAGCAGTTACGGAGACGAGCAGTTCTTC
TRBV5-3	TRBD2	.	TRBJ2-5	CARSWTSGKSETQYF	TGTGCCAGAAGCTGGACTAGCGGGAAGTCAGAGACCCAGTACTTC
TRBV6-1	TRBD1	.	TRBJ2-7	CASSEYGTGGGNEQYF	TGTGCCAGCAGTGAATATGGGACAGGGGGGGGGAACGAGCAGTACTTC
TRBV29-1	.	.	TRBJ2-1	CSPRVGHHNEQFF	TGCAGCCCCCGAGTGGGACACCACAATGAGCAGTTCTTC
TRBV6-5	.	once	TRBJ2-3	CASSSDTTDTQYF	TGTGCCAGCAGTTCCGACACCACAGATACGCAGTATTTT
TRBV28	TRBD1	.	TRBJ1-1	CASSLSDRGWGAFF	TGTGCCAGCAGTTTATCTGACAGGGGTTGGGGGGCTTTCTTT
TRBV2	TRBD2	.	TRBJ2-7	CASRELAGTSSYEQYF	TGTGCCAGCAGGGAACTAGCGGGAACCAGCTCCTACGAGCAGTACTTC
TRBV11-3	.	.	TRBJ2-2	CASSPTGHDTGELFF	TGTGCCAGCAGCCCAACAGGGCACGACACCGGGGAGCTGTTTTTT
TRBV2	.	.	TRBJ1-5	CASSEGSGGYNQPQHF	TGTGCCAGCAGTGAAGGGTCCGGGGGTTACAATCAGCCCCAGCATTTT
TRBV2	.	.	TRBJ1-2	CASGRGDYGYTF	TGTGCCAGCGGGAGGGGGGACTATGGCTACACCTTC
TRBV7-8	.	.	TRBJ2-7	CASSLEGLGYEQYF	TGTGCCAGCAGCTTAGAGGGGTTAGGCTACGAGCAGTACTTC
TRBV7-8	TRBD1	.	TRBJ1-4	CASSFRTGGGEKLFF	TGTGCCAGCAGCTTTCGGACAGGGGGCGGTGAAAAACTGTTTTTT
TRBV5-4	.	few	TRBJ1-4	CASSLRTDEKLFF	TGTGCCAGCAGCTTGAGAACAGACGAAAAACTGTTTTTT
TRBV19	.	.	TRBJ1-1	CASKLRESEAFF	TGTGCCAGTAAGCTCAGGGAATCTGAAGCTTTCTTT
TRBV27	TRBD2	few	TRBJ2-7	CASQIAGVPPYEQYF	TGTGCCAGCCAGATAGCGGGAGTCCCCCCCTACGAGCAGTACTTC
TRBV5-1	TRBD1	.	TRBJ1-2	CASSPGTGPYGYTF	TGCGCCAGCAGCCCGGGGACAGGGCCCTATGGCTACACCTTC
TRBV7-2	.	.	TRBJ1-3	CASSTRTAGNTIYF	TGTGCCAGCAGCACGAGGACAGCCGGAAACACCATATATTTT
TRBV7-2	TRBD1	once	TRBJ1-2	CASSPGQVNYGYTF	TGTGCCAGCAGCCCCGGACAGGTCAACTATGGCTACACCTTC
TRBV29-1	.	few	TRBJ2-2	CSTYVPNTGELFF	TGCAGCACCTACGTCCCTAACACCGGGGAGCTGTTTTTT
TRBV19	TRBD1	.	TRBJ2-4	CASNPRQGANIQYF	TGTGCCAGTAACCCTCGACAGGGGGCCAACATTCAGTACTTC
TRBV25-1	TRBD1	.	TRBJ2-1	CASSHEGTGGGNEQFF	TGTGCCAGCAGTCATGAGGGGACAGGGGGTGGAAATGAGCAGTTCTTC
TRBV29-1	.	.	TRBJ2-7	CSVDGDIHYEQYF	TGCAGCGTTGATGGGGACATACACTACGAGCAGTACTTC
TRBV5-1	.	.	TRBJ2-7	CASSADITSSYEQYF	TGCGCCAGCAGCGCCGACATCACGAGCTCCTACGAGCAGTACTTC
TRBV27	.	once	TRBJ2-5	CASRPGLVGETQYF	TGTGCCAGCAGACCAGGACTGGTCGGGGAGACCCAGTACTTC
TRBV6-5	TRBD1	.	TRBJ1-1	CASSYGYRGGEAFF	TGTGCCAGCAGTTACGGTTACAGGGGTGGTGAAGCTTTCTTT
TRBV7-2	.	.	TRBJ1-3	CASSNGGDGNTIYF	TGTGCCAGCAGCAATGGGGGCGACGGAAACACCATATATTTT
TRBV5-4	TRBD2	.	TRBJ2-6	CASSMGGDSGANVLTF	TGTGCCAGCAGCATGGGGGGGGACTCTGGGGCCAACGTCCTGACTTTC
TRBV18	TRBD2	.	TRBJ2-1	CASSGLADSYNEQFF	TGTGCCAGCTCCGGACTAGCGGACTCCTACAATGAGCAGTTCTTC
TRBV5-1	.	.	TRBJ2-1	CASSLGGYNEQFF	TGCGCCAGCAGCTTGGGCGGATACAATGAGCAGTTCTTC
TRBV7-2	TRBD1	.	TRBJ1-4	CASSPEAGTGRFKLFF	TGTGCCAGCAGCCCAGAGGCCGGGACAGGCCGTTTTAAACTGTTTTTT
TRBV5-4	TRBD2	.	TRBJ2-7	CASSQGGLAGEQYF	TGTGCCAGCAGCCAAGGGGGACTAGCGGGCGAGCAGTACTTC
TRBV6-1	TRBD2	few	TRBJ2-3	CASSEYVAGGPDTQYF	TGTGCCAGCAGTGAATATGTAGCGGGGGGGCCAGATACGCAGTATTTT
TRBV6-1	.	.	TRBJ1-1	CASSERTFGGTEAFF	TGTGCCAGCAGTGAGAGAACATTTGGAGGGACTGAAGCTTTCTTT
TRBV6-6	TRBD1	.	TRBJ1-5	CASVRSGGDQPQHF	TGTGCCAGCGTCAGATCAGGGGGCGATCAGCCCCAGCATTTT
TRBV30	.	.	TRBJ1-1	CAWSEAGPTEAFF	TGTGCCTGGAGTGAGGCGGGCCCGACTGAAGCTTTCTTT
TRBV7-9	.	.	TRBJ1-6	CASSLEAGRISPLHF	TGTGCCAGCAGCTTAGAGGCAGGGAGGATTTCACCCCTCCACTTT
TRBV6-1	.	once	TRBJ2-7	CASLQAYEQYF	TGTGCCAGCCTCCAGGCCTACGAGCAGTACTTC
TRBV10-3	.	.	TRBJ1-1	CAISESPAGTEAFF	TGTGCCATCAGTGAGAGCCCGGCGGGCACTGAAGCTTTCTTT
TRBV4-3	TRBD2	.	TRBJ2-5	CASSQISIAGGLETQYF	TGCGCCAGCAGCCAAATTTCCATAGCGGGGGGGCTGGAGACCCAGTACTTC
TRBV6-5	TRBD2	.	TRBJ2-1	CASSRGGLAYNEQFF	TGTGCCAGCAGTCGTGGGGGACTAGCCTACAATGAGCAGTTCTTC
TRBV6-1	TRBD1	.	TRBJ2-2	CASRRQGANTGELFF	TGTGCCAGCAGGCGACAGGGTGCGAACACCGGGGAGCTGTTTTTT